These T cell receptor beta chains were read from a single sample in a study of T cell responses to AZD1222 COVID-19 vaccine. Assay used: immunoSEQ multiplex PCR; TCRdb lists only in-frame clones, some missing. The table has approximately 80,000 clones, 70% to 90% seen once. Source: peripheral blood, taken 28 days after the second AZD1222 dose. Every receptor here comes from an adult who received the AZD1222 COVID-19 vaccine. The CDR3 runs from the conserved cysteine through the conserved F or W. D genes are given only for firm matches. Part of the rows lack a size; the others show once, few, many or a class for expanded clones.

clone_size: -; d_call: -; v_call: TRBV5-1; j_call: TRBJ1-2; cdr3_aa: CASSPREGGFDYGYTF; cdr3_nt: TGCGCCAGCAGCCCCCGGGAGGGGGGATTTGACTATGGCTACACCTTC
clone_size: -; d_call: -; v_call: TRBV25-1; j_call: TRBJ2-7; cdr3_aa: CASSTPLNKYEQYF; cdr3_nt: TGTGCCAGCAGTACACCGCTTAACAAATACGAGCAGTACTTC
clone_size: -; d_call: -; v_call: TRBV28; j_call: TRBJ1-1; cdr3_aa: CASSYSSWGWQEGDEAFF; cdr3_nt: TGTGCCAGCAGTTACTCCTCGTGGGGATGGCAGGAAGGGGATGAAGCTTTCTTT
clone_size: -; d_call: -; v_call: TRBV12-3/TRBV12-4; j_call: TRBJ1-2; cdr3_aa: CASSTTWVGYTF; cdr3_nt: TGTGCCAGCAGTACCACTTGGGTTGGCTACACCTTC
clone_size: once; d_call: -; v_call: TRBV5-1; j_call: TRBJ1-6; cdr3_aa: CATPGLSFSSYNSPLHF; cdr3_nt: TGCGCCACCCCGGGACTCAGTTTTAGCTCCTATAATTCACCCCTCCACTTT
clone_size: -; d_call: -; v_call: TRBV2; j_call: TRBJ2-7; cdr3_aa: CASSENGGFSYEQYF; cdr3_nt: TGTGCCAGCAGTGAAAATGGGGGCTTTAGCTACGAGCAGTACTTC
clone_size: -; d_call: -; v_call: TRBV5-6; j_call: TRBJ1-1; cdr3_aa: CASSRARGNTEAFF; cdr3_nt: TGTGCCAGCAGCCGAGCTAGGGGGAACACTGAAGCTTTCTTT
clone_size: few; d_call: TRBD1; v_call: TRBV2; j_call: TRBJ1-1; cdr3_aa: CASKGQSNTEAFF; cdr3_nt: TGTGCCAGTAAGGGACAGAGTAACACTGAAGCTTTCTTT
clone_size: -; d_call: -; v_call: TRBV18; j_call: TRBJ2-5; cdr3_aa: CASSPGTGETQYF; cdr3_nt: TGTGCCAGCTCACCAGGGACGGGCGAGACCCAGTACTTC
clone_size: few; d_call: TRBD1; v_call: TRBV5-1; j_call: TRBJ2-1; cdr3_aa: CASSLRDREQFF; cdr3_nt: TGCGCCAGCAGCTTACGGGACAGGGAGCAGTTCTTC
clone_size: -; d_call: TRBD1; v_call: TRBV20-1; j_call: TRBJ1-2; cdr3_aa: CSASPGGNYGYTF; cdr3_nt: TGCAGTGCTAGTCCAGGGGGGAACTATGGCTACACCTTC
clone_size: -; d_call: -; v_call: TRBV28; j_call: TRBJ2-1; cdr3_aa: CASSFRGDRDEQFF; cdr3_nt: TGTGCCAGCAGTTTTAGGGGGGATCGGGATGAGCAGTTCTTC
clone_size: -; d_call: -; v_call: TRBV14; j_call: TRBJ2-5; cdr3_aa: CASSQQIGGGETQYF; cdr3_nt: TGTGCCAGCAGCCAGCAAATTGGGGGCGGTGAGACCCAGTACTTC
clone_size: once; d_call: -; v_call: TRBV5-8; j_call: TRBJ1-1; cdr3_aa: CASSLRGLQVTEAFF; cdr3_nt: TGTGCCAGCAGCTTACGTGGCTTACAAGTCACTGAAGCTTTCTTT
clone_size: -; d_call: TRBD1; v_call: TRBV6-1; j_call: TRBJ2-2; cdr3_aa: CASSAQRQGTAGELFF; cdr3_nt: TGTGCCAGCAGTGCCCAACGACAGGGTACCGCCGGGGAGCTGTTTTTT
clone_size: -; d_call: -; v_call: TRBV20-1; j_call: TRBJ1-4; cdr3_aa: CSARVAEKLFF; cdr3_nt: TGCAGTGCTAGGGTAGCGGAAAAACTGTTTTTT
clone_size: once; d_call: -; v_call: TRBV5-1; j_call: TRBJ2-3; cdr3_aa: CASYLGRVPDTQYF; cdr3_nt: TGCGCCAGCTATCTTGGGCGGGTCCCGGATACGCAGTATTTT
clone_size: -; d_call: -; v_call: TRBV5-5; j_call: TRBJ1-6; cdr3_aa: CASSFNGGAYNSPLHF; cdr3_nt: TGTGCCAGCAGCTTTAATGGTGGGGCATATAATTCACCCCTCCACTTT
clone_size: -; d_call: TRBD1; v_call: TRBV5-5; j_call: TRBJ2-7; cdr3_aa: CASSFRGQGLYEQYF; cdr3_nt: TGTGCCAGCAGCTTTCGAGGACAGGGGCTGTACGAGCAGTACTTC
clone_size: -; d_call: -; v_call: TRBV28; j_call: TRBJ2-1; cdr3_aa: CASSLGSPGGARGTSNEQFF; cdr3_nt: TGTGCCAGCAGTTTAGGGTCCCCCGGCGGGGCGAGAGGGACCTCCAATGAGCAGTTCTTC
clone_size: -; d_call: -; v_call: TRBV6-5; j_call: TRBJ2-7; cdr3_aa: CASAGEGAVSYKQYF; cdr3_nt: TGTGCCAGCGCGGGGGAGGGGGCGGTTTCCTACAAGCAGTACTTC
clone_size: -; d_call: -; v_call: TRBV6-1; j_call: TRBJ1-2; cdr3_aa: CASSEGKVSGYGYTF; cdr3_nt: TGTGCCAGCAGTGAAGGAAAGGTCTCGGGCTATGGCTACACCTTC
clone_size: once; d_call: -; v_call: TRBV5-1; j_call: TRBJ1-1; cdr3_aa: CASSLTGRDTEAFF; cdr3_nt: TGCGCCAGCAGCTTGACAGGGAGGGACACTGAAGCTTTCTTT
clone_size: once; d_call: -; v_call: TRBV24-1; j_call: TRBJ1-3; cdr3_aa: CATSDPASSGNTIYF; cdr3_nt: TGTGCCACCAGTGACCCCGCCAGCTCTGGAAACACCATATATTTT
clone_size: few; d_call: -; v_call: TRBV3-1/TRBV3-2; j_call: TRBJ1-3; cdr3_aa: CASSLRSPGSGGNTIYF; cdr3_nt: TGTGCCAGCAGCCTTAGGTCGCCCGGATCGGGTGGAAACACCATATATTTT
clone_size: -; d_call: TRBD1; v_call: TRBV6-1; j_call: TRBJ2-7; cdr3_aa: CASSDTRTGASYEQYF; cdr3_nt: TGTGCCAGCAGTGATACTCGGACAGGGGCATCCTACGAGCAGTACTTC
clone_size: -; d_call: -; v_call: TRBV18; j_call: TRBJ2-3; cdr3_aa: CASSPRPLRRGTDTQYF; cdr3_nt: TGTGCCAGCTCACCACGTCCCTTACGGCGGGGCACAGATACGCAGTATTTT
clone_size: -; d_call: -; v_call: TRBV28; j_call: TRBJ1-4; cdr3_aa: CASSQPLRRGTGEKLFF; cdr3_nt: TGTGCCAGCAGCCAACCCCTAAGGAGGGGGACTGGTGAAAAACTGTTTTTT